This T cell receptor beta chain was obtained from a study of blood T cell repertoires in COVID-19 (dated by TCRdb to 2020 to 2021). In the study overall: Collaborator samples came from the United States, Italy and Spain and covered acute and convalescent phases of COVID-19. Where available, HLA class I and class II types were taken from metadata supplied by the sample provider and were not determined by assay-based typing. The dataset comprised deeply sampled blood TCRbeta repertoires from subjects exposed to, actively infected with, or recovered from COVID-19. The samples were drawn from two sources: the first 160 participants of the ongoing ImmuneRACE study, and approximately 1,300 subjects contributed by 6 global collaborators. The sample metadata nearly always contained a de-identified subject ID, COVID-19 status, age in years and sex. A freely available public database, intended as a resource for researchers studying the immune response to SARS-CoV-2, is where the repertoires were released. The material from the prospective study consisted of cDNA or gDNA derived from T cells, B-cell-depleted T cells, or PBMCs. Findings and caveats that apply to the study as a whole: The amount of clinical and demographic metadata varied by source and participant and was provided uncurated.

The CDR1 and CDR2 encoded by the germline V gene (reference sequence) are SGHNT and YYREEE. V ends up 2 bases short and J 2 bases short, with an unmatched junction base count of 5. Reading from cysteine to phenylalanine, the CDR3 counts 16 amino acids. CDR3 DNA only is kept here, 48 bases in frame from base 1. Participants in the prospective study were enrolled through a virtual design, were aged roughly 18 to 95 years, and lived in fewer than 30 United States geographic areas. To assign participants to cohorts, the prospective study relied on clinical history that participants themselves reported in a screening survey and a study questionnaire. Recovered participants in ImmuneRACE Cohort 3 were defined by two consecutive negative NP/OP PCR tests, clearance by a healthcare professional, or resolution of symptoms. Each participant in the prospective study had whole blood, serum and a nasopharyngeal or oropharyngeal swab collected by mobile phlebotomists. Prospective study participants could optionally give additional blood draws and questionnaires over a roughly two-month period. Before DNA extraction, prospective study blood samples were shipped either frozen or at room temperature.

TCRbeta CDR3 regions were amplified from genomic DNA by means of the immunoSEQ Assay, a bias-controlled multiplex PCR. From the authors' description of their analysis: The number of nucleated cells in each sample was estimated from the amplification of reference gene primers within the assay. Sequence reads were collapsed and filtered to measure the absolute abundance of every unique TCRbeta CDR3 rearrangement. For each sample, productive Simpson clonality was calculated by taking the square root of Simpson's diversity index across productive rearrangements. TCRdb took this table from immuneACCESS and kept in-frame rearrangements with V and J called. Such tables lack part of the clones; where checked against another copy, unresolved V genes explain under half of the gap, and the rest is unexplained. The V and J calls and clone size were taken over from that table, and D and trimming were inferred from the DNA. The sample has over 120,000 clones on record, 80% to 90% of them singletons. The ten largest clones add up to less than 5.5% of the sample.

Concerning this clone: Its antigen is still unknown. Qualities for individual bases were not recorded, and no much larger clone is one base off.

The sequence links TRBV5-4 to TRBJ2-1; 9 bases in between match TRBD2. The clonotype was recovered from a man aged 50 or older who had recovered from COVID-19. Sequences were obtained from PBMCs or T cells enriched from blood (not recorded which). The bases read TGTGCCAGCAGCTTTAGTGGCGGGAGGGCCTACAATGAGCAGTTCTTC. This is translated as CASSFSGGRAYNEQFF.